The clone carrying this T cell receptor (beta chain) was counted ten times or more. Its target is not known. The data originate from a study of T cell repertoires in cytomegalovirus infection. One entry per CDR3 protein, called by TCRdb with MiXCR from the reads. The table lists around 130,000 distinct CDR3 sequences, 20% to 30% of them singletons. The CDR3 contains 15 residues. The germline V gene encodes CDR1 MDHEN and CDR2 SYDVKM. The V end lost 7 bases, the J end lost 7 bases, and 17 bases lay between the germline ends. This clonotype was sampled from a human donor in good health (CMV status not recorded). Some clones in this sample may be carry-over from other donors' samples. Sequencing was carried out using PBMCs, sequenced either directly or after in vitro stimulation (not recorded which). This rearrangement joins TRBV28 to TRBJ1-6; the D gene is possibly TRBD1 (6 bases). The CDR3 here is CASNDQGLPNSPLHF. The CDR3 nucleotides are TGTGCCAGCAACGACCAGGGGCTGCCAAATTCACCCCTCCACTTT.